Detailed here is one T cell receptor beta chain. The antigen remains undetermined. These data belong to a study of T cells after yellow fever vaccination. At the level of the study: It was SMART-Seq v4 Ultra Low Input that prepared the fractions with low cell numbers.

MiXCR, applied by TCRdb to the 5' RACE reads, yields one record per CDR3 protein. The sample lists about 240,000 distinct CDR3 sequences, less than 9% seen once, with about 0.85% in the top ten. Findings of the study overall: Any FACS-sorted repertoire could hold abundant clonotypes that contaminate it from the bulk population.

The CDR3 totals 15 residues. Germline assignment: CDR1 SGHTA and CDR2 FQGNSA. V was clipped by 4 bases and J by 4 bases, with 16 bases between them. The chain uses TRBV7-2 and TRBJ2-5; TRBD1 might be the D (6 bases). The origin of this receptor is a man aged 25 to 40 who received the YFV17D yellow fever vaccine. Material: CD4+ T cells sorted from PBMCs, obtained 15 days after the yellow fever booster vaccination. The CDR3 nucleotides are TGTGCCAGCAGCTCCGCCGGGACATTTGGAGAGACCCAGTACTTC. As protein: CASSSAGTFGETQYF.